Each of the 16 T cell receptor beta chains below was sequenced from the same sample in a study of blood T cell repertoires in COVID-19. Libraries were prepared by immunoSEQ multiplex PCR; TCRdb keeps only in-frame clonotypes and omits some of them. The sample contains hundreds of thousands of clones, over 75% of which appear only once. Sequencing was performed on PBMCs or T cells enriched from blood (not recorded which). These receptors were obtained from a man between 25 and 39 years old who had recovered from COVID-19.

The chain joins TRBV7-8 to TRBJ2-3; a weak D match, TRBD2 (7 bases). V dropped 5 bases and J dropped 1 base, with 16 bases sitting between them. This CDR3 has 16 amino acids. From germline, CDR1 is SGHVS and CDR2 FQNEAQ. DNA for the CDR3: TGTGCCAGCAGCCAATCCCCGGGGGGCGGCACAGATACGCAGTATTTT. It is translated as CASSQSPGGGTDTQYF.

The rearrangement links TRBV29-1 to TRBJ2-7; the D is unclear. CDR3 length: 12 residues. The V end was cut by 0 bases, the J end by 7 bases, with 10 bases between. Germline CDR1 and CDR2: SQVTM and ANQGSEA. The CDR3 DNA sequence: TGCAGCGTTGAAGATGTGAGTCGGGAGCAGTACTTC. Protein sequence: CSVEDVSREQYF.

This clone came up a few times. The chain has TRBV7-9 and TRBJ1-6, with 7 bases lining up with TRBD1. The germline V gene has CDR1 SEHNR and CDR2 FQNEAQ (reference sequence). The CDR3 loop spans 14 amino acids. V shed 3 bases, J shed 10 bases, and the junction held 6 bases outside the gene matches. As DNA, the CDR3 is TGTGCCAGCAGCTTGGGACAGTCCAGATCACCCCTCCACTTT. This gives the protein CASSLGQSRSPLHF.

The chain's CDR3 is CSVEAENTGELFF. The CDR3 DNA sequence: TGCAGCGTTGAGGCAGAGAACACCGGGGAGCTGTTTTTT. V usage is TRBV29-1 and J usage is TRBJ2-2; D is unresolved. The CDR3 has 13 residues. Trimming cost V 3 bases and J 1 base, with 6 bases left between them. Germline V lookup: CDR1 SQVTM, CDR2 ANQGSEA.

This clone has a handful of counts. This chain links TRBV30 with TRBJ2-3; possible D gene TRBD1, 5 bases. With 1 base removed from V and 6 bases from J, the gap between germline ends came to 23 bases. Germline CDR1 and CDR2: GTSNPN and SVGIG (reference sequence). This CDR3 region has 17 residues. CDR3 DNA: TGTGCCTGGAGTGAAGGCTACGTGGGGCACGGCGCCGATACGCAGTATTTT. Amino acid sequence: CAWSEGYVGHGADTQYF.

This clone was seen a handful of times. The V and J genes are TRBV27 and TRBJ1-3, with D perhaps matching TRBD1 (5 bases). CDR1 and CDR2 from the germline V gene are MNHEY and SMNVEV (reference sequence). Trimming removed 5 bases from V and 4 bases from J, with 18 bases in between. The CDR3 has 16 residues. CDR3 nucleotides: TGTGCCAGCAGTCCCTTCCCAATGACAGCCGGAAACACCATATATTTT. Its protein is CASSPFPMTAGNTIYF.

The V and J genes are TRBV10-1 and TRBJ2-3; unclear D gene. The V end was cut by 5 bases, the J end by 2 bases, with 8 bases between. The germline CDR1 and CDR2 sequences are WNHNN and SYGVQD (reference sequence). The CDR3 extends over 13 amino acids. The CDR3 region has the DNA TGCGCCAGCAGTAAGCTCAACACAGATACGCAGTATTTT. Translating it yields CASSKLNTDTQYF.

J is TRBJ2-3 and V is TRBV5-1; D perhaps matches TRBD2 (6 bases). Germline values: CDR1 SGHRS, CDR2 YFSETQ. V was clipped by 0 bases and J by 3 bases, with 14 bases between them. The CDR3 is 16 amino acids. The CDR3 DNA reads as TGCGCCAGCAGCTTGGCCTCGGCTAGCGTAACAGATACGCAGTATTTT. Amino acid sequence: CASSLASASVTDTQYF.

The DNA for the CDR3 is TGTGCCATCAGTGAGACAGACAGGTGGGAATCGCCCCTCCACTTT. It codes for CAISETDRWESPLHF. This chain connects TRBV10-3 to TRBJ1-6; a possible D gene is TRBD1 (6 bases). This CDR3 comprises 15 residues. V lost 2 bases and J lost 13, with 18 bases in between. Germline loops: CDR1 ENHRY, CDR2 SYGVKD.

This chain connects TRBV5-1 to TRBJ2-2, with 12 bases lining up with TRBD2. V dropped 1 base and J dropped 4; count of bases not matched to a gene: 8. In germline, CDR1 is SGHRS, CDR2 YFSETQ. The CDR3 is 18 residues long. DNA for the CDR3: TGCGCCAGCAGCTTGTTGCCTAGCGGGGGGGCTGTCACCGGGGAGCTGTTTTTT. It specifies CASSLLPSGGAVTGELFF.

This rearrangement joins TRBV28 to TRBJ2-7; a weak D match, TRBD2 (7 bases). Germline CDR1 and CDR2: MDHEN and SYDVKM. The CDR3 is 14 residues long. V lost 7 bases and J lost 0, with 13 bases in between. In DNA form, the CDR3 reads TGTGCCAGCAAAGGAGGGGGGGGCTCCTACGAGCAGTACTTC. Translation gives CASKGGGGSYEQYF.

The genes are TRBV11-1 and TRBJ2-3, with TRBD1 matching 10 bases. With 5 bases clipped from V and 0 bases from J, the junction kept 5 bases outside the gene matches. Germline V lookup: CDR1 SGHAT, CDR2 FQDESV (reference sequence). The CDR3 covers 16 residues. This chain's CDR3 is CASSPRDRGSTDTQYF. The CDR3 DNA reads TGTGCCAGCAGCCCCCGGGACAGGGGTAGCACAGATACGCAGTATTTT.

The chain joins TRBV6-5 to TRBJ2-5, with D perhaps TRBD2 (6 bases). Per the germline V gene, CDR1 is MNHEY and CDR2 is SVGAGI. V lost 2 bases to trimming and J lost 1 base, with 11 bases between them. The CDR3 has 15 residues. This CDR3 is CASSYPGGGQETQYF. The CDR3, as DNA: TGTGCCAGCAGTTACCCCGGGGGTGGCCAAGAGACCCAGTACTTC.

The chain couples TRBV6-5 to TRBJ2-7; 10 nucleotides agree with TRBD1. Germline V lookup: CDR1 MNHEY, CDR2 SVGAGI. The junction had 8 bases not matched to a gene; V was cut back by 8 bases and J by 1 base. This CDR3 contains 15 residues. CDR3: CASVEGQGGSYEQYF. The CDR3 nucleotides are TGTGCCAGCGTCGAAGGACAGGGGGGGTCCTACGAGCAGTACTTC.

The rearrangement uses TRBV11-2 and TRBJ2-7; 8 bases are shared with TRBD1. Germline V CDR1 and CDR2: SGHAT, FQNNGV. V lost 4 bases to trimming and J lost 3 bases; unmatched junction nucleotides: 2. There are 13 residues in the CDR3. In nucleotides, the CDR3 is TGTGCCAGCAGCTCCGGGACAGGCTACGAGCAGTACTTC. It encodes CASSSGTGYEQYF.

In DNA form, the CDR3 reads TGTGCCAGCAGCTTTGGAACGGGAAGCAGGTCCACAGATACGCAGTATTTT. This translates into CASSFGTGSRSTDTQYF. V usage is TRBV5-8 and J usage is TRBJ2-3; tentative D call: TRBD2 (5 bases). The CDR3 spans 17 residues. Germline CDR1 SGHTS, CDR2 YDEGEE. V was cut by 2 bases and J by 2 bases, with 18 bases left in between.